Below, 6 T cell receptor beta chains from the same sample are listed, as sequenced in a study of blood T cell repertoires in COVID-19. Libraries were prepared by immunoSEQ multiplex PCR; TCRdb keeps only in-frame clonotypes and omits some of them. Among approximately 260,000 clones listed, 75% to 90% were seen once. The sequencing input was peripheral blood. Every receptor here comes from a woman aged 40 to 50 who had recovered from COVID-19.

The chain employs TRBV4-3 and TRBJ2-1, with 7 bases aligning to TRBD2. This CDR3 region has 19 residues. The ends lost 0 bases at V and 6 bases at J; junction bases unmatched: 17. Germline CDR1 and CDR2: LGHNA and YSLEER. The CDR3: CASSQDPGGAGPPRNEQFF. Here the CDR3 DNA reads TGCGCCAGCAGCCAAGATCCGGGGGGAGCAGGCCCTCCGCGCAATGAGCAGTTCTTC.

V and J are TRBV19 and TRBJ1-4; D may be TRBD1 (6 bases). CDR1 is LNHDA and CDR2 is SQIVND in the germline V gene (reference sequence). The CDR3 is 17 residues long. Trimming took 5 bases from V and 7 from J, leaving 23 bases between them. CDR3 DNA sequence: TGTGCCAGTAGTTTGGGGGCTTTACCGGGCGCGAGTGAAAAACTGTTTTTT. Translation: CASSLGALPGASEKLFF.

The CDR3 loop is CAISAGTGVTGELFF. In DNA, the CDR3 is TGTGCCATCAGTGCGGGGACAGGGGTCACCGGGGAGCTGTTTTTT. The chain has TRBV10-3 and TRBJ2-2, with 10 bases fitting TRBD1. This CDR3 region has 15 residues. The V segment lost 4 bases and the J segment 4 bases; nucleotides outside the gene matches: 3. Germline loops: CDR1 ENHRY, CDR2 SYGVKD.

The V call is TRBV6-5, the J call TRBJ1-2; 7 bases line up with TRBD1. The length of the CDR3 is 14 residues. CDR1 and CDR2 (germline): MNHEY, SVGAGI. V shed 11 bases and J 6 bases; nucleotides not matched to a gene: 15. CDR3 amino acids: CAVRGTAPGDGYTF. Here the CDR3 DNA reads TGTGCCGTGAGAGGGACAGCGCCCGGGGATGGCTACACCTTC.

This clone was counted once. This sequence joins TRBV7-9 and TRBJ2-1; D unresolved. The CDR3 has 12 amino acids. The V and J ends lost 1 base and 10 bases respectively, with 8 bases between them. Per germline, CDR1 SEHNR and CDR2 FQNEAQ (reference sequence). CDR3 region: CASSLVTSEQFF. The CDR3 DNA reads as TGTGCCAGCAGCTTAGTTACATCCGAGCAGTTCTTC.

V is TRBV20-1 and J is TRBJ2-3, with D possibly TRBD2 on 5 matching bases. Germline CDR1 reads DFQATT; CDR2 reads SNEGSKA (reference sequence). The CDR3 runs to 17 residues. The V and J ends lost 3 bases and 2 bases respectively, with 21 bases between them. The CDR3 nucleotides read TGCAGTGCTAGTTCCCCCCGGGGTGGCAGCCACACAGATACGCAGTATTTT. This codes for CSASSPRGGSHTDTQYF.